The source of this T cell receptor (beta chain) is a study of blood T cell repertoires in COVID-19 (dated by TCRdb to 2020 to 2021). Context from the whole study: Samples from collaborators originated in the United States, Italy and Spain and spanned both the acute and convalescent phases of COVID-19. The material from the prospective study consisted of cDNA or gDNA derived from T cells, B-cell-depleted T cells, or PBMCs. The repertoires were released in a freely available public database intended as a resource for research on the immune response to SARS-CoV-2. The samples were drawn from two sources: the first 160 participants of the ongoing ImmuneRACE study, and 950 to 1,500 subjects contributed by 6 global collaborators. Where available, HLA class I and class II types were taken from metadata supplied by the sample provider and were not determined by assay-based typing. A de-identified subject ID, COVID-19 status, age in years and sex were almost always included in the sample metadata. Deeply sampled blood TCRbeta repertoires from subjects exposed to, actively infected with, or recovered from COVID-19 were included in the dataset. General findings and caveats noted by the study authors: The amount of clinical and demographic metadata varied by source and participant and was provided uncurated.

A second Seattle source provided samples from volunteer blood donors who had recovered from COVID-19. Collaborating institutions collected whole blood in K2EDTA tubes following their own protocols. For TCRbeta analysis, collaborator samples were shipped as frozen whole blood, as isolated PBMCs, or as DNA extracted from either sample type. The immunoSEQ Assay, a bias-controlled multiplex PCR, was used to amplify TCRbeta CDR3 regions from genomic DNA. The paper's data handling went like this. The number of nucleated cells in each sample was estimated from the amplification of reference gene primers within the assay. To quantify the absolute abundance of each unique TCRbeta CDR3 rearrangement, sequence reads were collapsed and filtered. For each sample, productive Simpson clonality was calculated as the square root of Simpson's diversity index over productive rearrangements. Here the immuneACCESS table is served through TCRdb, limited to in-frame sequences with V and J called. Missing clones are a known gap in these copies; in checked studies unresolved V genes cover under half, and the rest lacks a known reason. Clonal size and the V and J genes are those of that table, whereas D and trimming came from the DNA. The sample profile shows roughly 230,000 clones; 75% to 90% of them were found once. Of the sample, 4% to 5% is held by the ten largest clones.

Turning to this clone: This receptor's antigen is unknown. It has no much larger one-base neighbor in the sample; base qualities were not kept.

The germline V gene provides CDR1 SNHLY and CDR2 FYNNEI. From the cysteine through the phenylalanine, the CDR3 covers 15 amino acids. The sequence is cut down to CDR3 DNA, 45 bases in frame from base 1. At the junction V is shortened by 0 bases and J by 7 bases, with 10 bases in between. The clonotype was recovered from a woman aged 40 to 50 who had recovered from COVID-19. The chain employs TRBV2 and TRBJ1-6, with no confident D gene call. Sequencing used peripheral blood. CDR3 protein: CASSEALAVNSPLHF. The nucleotide sequence is TGTGCCAGCAGTGAAGCGCTGGCAGTCAATTCACCCCTCCACTTT. With all but the CDR3 taken from the reference TRBV2 and TRBJ1-6 genes, the full variable domain is: EPEVTQTPSHQVTQMGQEVILRCVPISNHLYFYWYRQILGQKVEFLVSFYNNEISEKSEIFDDQFSVERPDGSNFTLKIRSTKLEDSAMYFCASSEALAVNSPLHFGNGTRLTVT.